This passage covers 5 T cell receptor beta chains from one sample sequenced in a study of OX40 agonist ivuxolimab in advanced cancers. Data came from immunoSEQ multiplex PCR; TCRdb stores just in-frame clones and leaves some out. The sample records 53,000 or so clones, roughly three quarters being singletons. The input for sequencing was CD4+ or CD8+ T cells sorted from blood, taken in a trial of the OX40 agonist ivuxolimab. The source is an adult with an advanced solid tumor such as melanoma, head and neck, liver or kidney cancer.

The sample holds a few counts of this clone. J is TRBJ1-1 and V is TRBV20-1; D gene ambiguous. Trimming took off 5 bases at V and 6 bases at J, with 7 bases between the two ends. There are 10 residues in the CDR3. Per the germline V gene, CDR1 is DFQATT and CDR2 is SNEGSKA (reference sequence). The CDR3, as DNA: TGCAGTGCTGGGAGCTCTGAAGCTTTCTTT. This sequence encodes CSAGSSEAFF.

CDR3 loop: CASSLLDTQYF. CDR3 DNA sequence: TGTGCCAGCAGCTTGTTGGATACGCAGTATTTT. The chain couples TRBV5-6 to TRBJ2-3; D remains ambiguous. In germline, CDR1 is SGHDT, CDR2 YYEEEE. V was shortened by 1 base and J by 6 bases, with 3 bases between the two germline ends. This CDR3 region has 11 residues.

CDR3 DNA sequence: TGTGCCAGTAGCCGTGGGAGGGGGAGTGTCACCGGGGAGCTGTTTTTT. Translating gives CASSRGRGSVTGELFF. V and J are TRBV19 and TRBJ2-2, with a weak D call TRBD2 (7 bases). This CDR3 contains 16 residues. Trimming took off 6 bases at V and 4 bases at J, with 18 bases between the two ends. CDR1 and CDR2 (germline): LNHDA, SQIVND (reference sequence).

The rearrangement uses TRBV10-3 and TRBJ2-3; 9 bases match TRBD1. The V and J ends lost 0 bases and 6 bases, in that order; junction bases with no gene match: 4. Germline V CDR1 and CDR2: ENHRY, SYGVKD. CDR3 length: 15 residues. The CDR3 spells CAISESHRGPDTQYF. The CDR3 DNA sequence: TGTGCCATCAGTGAGTCACACAGGGGGCCCGATACGCAGTATTTT.

The V call is TRBV11-2, the J call TRBJ2-1; tentative D call: TRBD2 (5 bases). The V gene's germline CDR1 is SGHAT and CDR2 FQNNGV. There are 14 residues in the CDR3. Trimming shortened V by 5 bases and J by 4 bases, and 12 bases separated the two germline ends. The CDR3 nucleotides are TGTGCCAGCAGCCTAAGCGGCGATTACAATGAGCAGTTCTTC. Amino acid sequence: CASSLSGDYNEQFF.